The following is a T cell receptor (beta chain) sequence with its context. A read error is likely here: a far larger clone is one base away. The sample is drawn from a study of prognosis after radiotherapy for stage I lung cancer. Across the study: With a biologically effective dose of at least 100 Gy, radiotherapy took the form of SBRT split into 3 to 5 fractions. After radiotherapy, distant metastases appeared in a handful of patients at a median of 7 months, and about 15 patients showed no significant progression.

CDR3 size: 15 residues. The germline CDR1 and CDR2 sequences are MNHGY and SVAAGI. The ends were cut back, 3 bases at V and 2 bases at J, with 13 bases in the middle. Multiplex PCR in two rounds served to amplify TCR beta CDR3 from genomic DNA. Each TRBV and TRBJ gene had its own primer in the first PCR round. Each CDR3 protein gets one entry after TCRdb re-called the multiplex PCR reads with MiXCR. The repertoire has 20,000 to 30,000 distinct CDR3 sequences, 35% to 40% of them found once; the top ten carry roughly 60%. The sequence came from a donor over 45 with non-small cell lung cancer. V gene TRBV6-9 combines with J gene TRBJ1-1; possible D gene TRBD1, 5 bases. The sample here was PBMCs, taken before or after stereotactic body radiation therapy (not recorded which). CDR3 sequence reads: CASSYNLGHNTEAFF. CDR3 coding DNA: TGTGCCAGCAGTTACAATTTGGGGCATAACACTGAAGCTTTCTTT.